Presented here are 21 T cell receptor beta chains from one specimen sequenced in a study of blood T cells in healthy people across ages. The authors ran a second PCR of about 7 to 11 cycles using a sample-barcoded 5' primer and a J-beta primer mix. From the 5' RACE reads, TCRdb called clonotypes with MiXCR, one entry per CDR3 protein. Among roughly 900,000 distinct CDR3 sequences, around 46% were seen once, and the ten largest hold around 15%. Material for sequencing was blood. The receptors stem from a man younger than 45 in good health.

The rearrangement uses TRBV6-2 or TRBV6-3 and TRBJ1-5; D uncertain. The CDR3 has 12 amino acids. Trimming left V 7 bases short and J 6 bases short, with 10 bases between. CDR1 and CDR2 from the germline V gene are MNHEY and SVGEGT. The CDR3: CASNDGGQPQHF. Written as DNA, the CDR3 is TGTGCCAGCAACGACGGAGGTCAGCCCCAGCATTTT.

The rearrangement joins TRBV3-1 to TRBJ2-5; either TRBD1 or TRBD2 may supply D (8 bases each). This CDR3 contains 16 residues. V was clipped by 5 bases and J by 9 bases, with 25 bases between them. In germline, CDR1 is LGHDT, CDR2 YNNKEL (reference sequence). The CDR3 DNA follows: TGTGCCAGCAGCGACCGGACTAGCAGGGGGCATGAGGCCCAGTACTTC. Protein product: CASSDRTSRGHEAQYF.

The V gene is TRBV4-1, the J gene TRBJ2-2; tentatively, D is TRBD1 (5 bases). The CDR3 extends over 16 amino acids. Between the trimmed V and J ends, which lost 0 bases and 0 bases, there was a span of 8 bases. Germline V gene lookup returns CDR1 MGHRA and CDR2 YSYEKL. CDR3 protein: CASSQETGTNTGELFF. The CDR3 region has the DNA TGCGCCAGCAGCCAAGAAACAGGAACGAACACCGGGGAGCTGTTTTTT.

This clonotype was found a few times. The rearrangement links TRBV27 to TRBJ2-7; D gene unclear. This CDR3 is 14 amino acids long. Germline CDR1 MNHEY, CDR2 SMNVEV (reference sequence). V was pared by 3 bases and J by 0 bases, with 9 bases between. The CDR3 protein is CASSFPLYSYEQYF. The CDR3 DNA reads as TGTGCCAGCAGTTTCCCTCTCTACTCCTACGAGCAGTACTTC.

Details on this clonotype: A read error may explain this, as a much larger clone is one base away. V is TRBV7-2 and J is TRBJ1-2, with D uncertain. This CDR3 comprises 13 residues. From germline, CDR1 is SGHTA and CDR2 FQGNSA. The V end was cut by 3 bases, the J end by 2 bases, with 7 bases between. In DNA form, the CDR3 reads TGTGCCAGCAGCTTTACAGAGAACTATGGCTACACCTTC. It yields the protein CASSFTENYGYTF.

The V call is TRBV7-2, the J call TRBJ2-4, with TRBD2 matching 8 bases. Matching the DNA end better, TRBJ2-7 makes the J call doubtful. Germline V gene data show CDR1 as SGHTA and CDR2 as FQGNSA. This CDR3 is 15 amino acids long. The CDR3 loop reads CASSLLTAGAYEQYF. CDR3 DNA: TGTGCCAGCAGCTTATTAACAGCGGGGGCTTACGAGCAGTACTTC.

This chain uses TRBV6-5 with TRBJ2-1; D is possibly TRBD2 (6 bases). The V end lost 6 bases, the J end lost 0 bases, and 15 bases lay between the germline ends. Germline CDR1 and CDR2: MNHEY and SVGAGI. The CDR3 is made up of 16 amino acids. The CDR3 sequence: CASRRAGGSSYNEQFF. The CDR3 DNA sequence: TGTGCCAGCAGAAGAGCGGGTGGGAGCTCCTACAATGAGCAGTTCTTC.

V gene TRBV5-6 combines with J gene TRBJ2-1; TRBD1 matches 11 bases. Germline V gives CDR1 SGHDT, CDR2 YYEEEE. The CDR3 is 15 amino acids. J lost 7 bases, V lost 2 bases, and 5 bases had no gene match. The CDR3: CASSFRDRGGNEQFF. The CDR3 DNA reads as TGTGCCAGCAGCTTCCGGGACAGGGGGGGAAATGAGCAGTTCTTC.

This clonotype was seen more than once but under ten times. The V gene is TRBV24-1, the J gene TRBJ2-5, with unresolved D. CDR3 length: 14 amino acids. Germline V gives CDR1 KGHDR, CDR2 SFDVKD. Trimming removed 3 bases at V and 2 bases at J, with 9 bases between. The chain's CDR3 is CATSDDRNQETQYF. In nucleotides, the CDR3 is TGTGCCACCAGTGATGACCGGAATCAAGAGACCCAGTACTTC.

The V call is TRBV5-1, the J call TRBJ2-7, with TRBD2 matching over 7 bases. Germline lookup yields CDR1 SGHRS and CDR2 YFSETQ. Losses at the gene ends were 1 base for V and 0 bases for J; bases not matched to a gene: 7. This CDR3 has 16 amino acids. The chain's CDR3 is CASSLRSGVSSYEQYF. The CDR3, as DNA: TGCGCCAGCAGCTTGAGAAGCGGGGTTAGCTCCTACGAGCAGTACTTC.

The chain uses TRBV20-1 and TRBJ1-1; possible D gene TRBD1, 5 bases. Germline CDR1 reads DFQATT; CDR2 reads SNEGSKA (reference sequence). CDR3 length: 14 residues. V lost 7 bases to trimming and J lost 5 bases, with 20 bases between them. CDR3 DNA sequence: TGCAGTGGTTGGCAGGGAGCCGGGGGTACTGAAGCTTTCTTT. Its protein product is CSGWQGAGGTEAFF.

The genes are TRBV6-2 or TRBV6-3 and TRBJ2-1; TRBD1 might be the D (6 bases). Per germline, CDR1 MNHEY and CDR2 SVGEGT. This CDR3 has 13 residues. The V end was cut by 6 bases, the J end by 6 bases, with 12 bases between. CDR3 in DNA: TGTGCCAGCAGCCGAGGGGGTCGCAATGAGCAGTTCTTC. Protein: CASSRGGRNEQFF.

This clonotype was seen a few times. The CDR3 coding sequence is TGCGCCAGCAGCCGAGATAGCGGGGGAAGAATGAACACCGGGGAGCTGTTTTTT. Its protein product is CASSRDSGGRMNTGELFF. This chain connects TRBV4-1 to TRBJ2-2; 9 bases fit TRBD2. V trimming: 4 bases; J trimming: 1 base; junction bases outside the gene matches: 10. This CDR3 is 18 amino acids long. Germline CDR1 reads MGHRA; CDR2 reads YSYEKL.

The V call is TRBV2, the J call TRBJ2-7; 8 bases fit TRBD2. This CDR3 comprises 17 residues. Trimming cost V 4 bases and J 0 bases; bases outside gene matches: 11. Germline CDR1 is SNHLY and CDR2 is FYNNEI. The CDR3 region is CASSGSARLASSYEQYF. DNA for the CDR3: TGTGCCAGCAGTGGAAGTGCCAGACTAGCGAGCTCCTACGAGCAGTACTTC.

This clonotype was picked up one time. This rearrangement joins TRBV30 to TRBJ2-7; D tentatively reads TRBD1 or TRBD2 (6 bases each). Per germline, CDR1 GTSNPN and CDR2 SVGIG (reference sequence). This CDR3 contains 12 residues. Between the trimmed V and J ends, which lost 4 bases and 3 bases, there was a span of 10 bases. CDR3 DNA: TGTGCCTGGAACAGGGAGGTCTACGAGCAGTACTTC. Translated, it gives CAWNREVYEQYF.

This clonotype has at least ten counts. The chain couples TRBV5-1 to TRBJ2-1, with 11 positions matching TRBD2. Germline V gene sequence: CDR1 SGHRS, CDR2 YFSETQ. V dropped 3 bases and J dropped 9; count of bases not matched to a gene: 11. The CDR3 contains 16 residues. As DNA, the CDR3 is TGCGCCAGCAGCTCCCGACTAGCGGGGCTGACAACTGAGCAGTTCTTC. Protein: CASSSRLAGLTTEQFF.

On this clonotype itself: One base away lies a much larger clone, so this may be a sequencing read error. The chain employs TRBV7-2 and TRBJ1-1; D is ambiguous. The CDR3 is 13 residues long. Germline V lookup: CDR1 SGHTA, CDR2 FQGNSA. V lost 7 bases and J 5 bases, leaving 14 bases between the germline ends. CDR3 DNA: TGTGCCAGCATGGCGGAACGTGCGACTGAAGCTTTCTTT. Amino acids: CASMAERATEAFF.

The gene calls are TRBV12-3 or TRBV12-4 and TRBJ1-2; D gene ambiguous. This CDR3 spans 12 amino acids. V was trimmed by 6 bases and J by 3 bases, leaving 8 bases between them. The CDR3 protein is CASRALDYGYTF. The CDR3 DNA reads as TGTGCCAGCAGAGCTCTTGACTATGGCTACACCTTC.

This clonotype appeared many times. The V call is TRBV20-1, the J call TRBJ2-7; the match to TRBD2 covers 9 bases. V trimming: 5 bases; J trimming: 2 bases; junction bases outside the gene matches: 13. The germline V gene has CDR1 DFQATT and CDR2 SNEGSKA (reference sequence). The CDR3 spans 16 residues. Here the CDR3 reads CSALYRSGGYAYEQYF. The CDR3 coding sequence is TGCAGTGCTCTATACCGTAGCGGGGGCTATGCCTACGAGCAGTACTTC.

This clonotype was seen a few times. The chain links TRBV7-3 to TRBJ1-6; D unresolved. Germline CDR1 is SGHTA and CDR2 is FQGTGA. The CDR3 extends over 15 amino acids. Trimming shortened V by 6 bases and J by 1 base, and 10 bases separated the two germline ends. The CDR3 bases are TGTGCCAGCAGTCGGAGCACATCCTATAATTCACCCCTCCACTTT. Amino acids: CASSRSTSYNSPLHF.

V and J are TRBV29-1 and TRBJ1-1; D may be TRBD1 (6 bases). Germline V gene sequence: CDR1 SQVTM, CDR2 ANQGSEA. Trimming removed 7 bases at V and 3 bases at J, with 24 bases between. This CDR3 region has 16 residues. In nucleotides, the CDR3 is TGCAGCGGGGACGGACAGACGTCAGGGTCGGACACTGAAGCTTTCTTT. Translating it yields CSGDGQTSGSDTEAFF.